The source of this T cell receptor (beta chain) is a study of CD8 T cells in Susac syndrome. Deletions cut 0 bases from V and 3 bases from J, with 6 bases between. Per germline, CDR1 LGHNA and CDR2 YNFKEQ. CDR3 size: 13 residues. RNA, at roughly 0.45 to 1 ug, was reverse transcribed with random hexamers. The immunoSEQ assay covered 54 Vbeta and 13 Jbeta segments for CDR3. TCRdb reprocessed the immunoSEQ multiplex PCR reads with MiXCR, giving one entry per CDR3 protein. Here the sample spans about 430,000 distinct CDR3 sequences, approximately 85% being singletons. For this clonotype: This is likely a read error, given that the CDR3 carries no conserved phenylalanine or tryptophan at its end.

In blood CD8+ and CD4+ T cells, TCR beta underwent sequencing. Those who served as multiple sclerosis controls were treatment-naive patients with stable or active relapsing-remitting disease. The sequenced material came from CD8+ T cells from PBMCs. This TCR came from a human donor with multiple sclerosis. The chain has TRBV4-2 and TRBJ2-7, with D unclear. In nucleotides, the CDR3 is TGTGCCAGCAGCCAAGAATGGGACTACGAGCAGTACCTC. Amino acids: CASSQEWDYEQYL.